These T cell receptor beta chains were read from a single sample in a study of control samples from healthy donors and cancer patients. Sequencing used immunoSEQ multiplex PCR; TCRdb keeps in-frame clones, though not all of them. The data show 95,000 to 100,000 clones, approximately 90% seen once. Sequencing was carried out using blood. These TCRs come from a young man in good health. Each CDR3 is given with its conserved first and last residue. D genes are given only for firm matches. Clone size is given for some rows only: seen once, a few or many times, or a class if the clone is expanded.

V gene	clone size	J gene	D gene	CDR3 DNA	CDR3 protein
TRBV5-5	NA	TRBJ1-4	NA	TGTGCCAGCAGCCTGGGACTGCATAATGAAAAACTGTTTTTT	CASSLGLHNEKLFF
TRBV12-3/TRBV12-4	NA	TRBJ2-3	NA	TGTGCCAGCAGTTTAGCCCTCACAGATACGCAGTATTTT	CASSLALTDTQYF
TRBV30	NA	TRBJ2-5	TRBD1	TGTGCCTGGAACCCCCCGGGACAGGGCCAAGAGACCCAGTACTTC	CAWNPPGQGQETQYF
TRBV5-1	once	TRBJ2-2	TRBD2	TGCGCCAGCAGAGTTCCGGGACTAGCGGAAGCAGGGAACACCGGGGAGCTGTTTTTT	CASRVPGLAEAGNTGELFF
TRBV28	NA	TRBJ1-3	NA	TGTGCCAGCAGTTTAAGTACGGGATTTGGAAACACCATATATTTT	CASSLSTGFGNTIYF
TRBV6-1	NA	TRBJ2-7	NA	TGTGCCAGCAGTAAAGACGTGTTCGGCGAACGGAGACAGTACGAGCAGTACTTC	CASSKDVFGERRQYEQYF
TRBV6-4	few	TRBJ2-1	TRBD2	TGTGCCAGCAGTGGACTAGCGGGAGGCAATGAGCAGTTCTTC	CASSGLAGGNEQFF
TRBV7-3	NA	TRBJ1-2	TRBD1	TGTGCCAGCAGCTTGGACAGGGGGTTCGGCTACACCTTC	CASSLDRGFGYTF
TRBV15	NA	TRBJ2-5	NA	TGTGCCACCAGCAGAGATAGGGCTTACCAAGAGACCCAGTACTTC	CATSRDRAYQETQYF
TRBV3-1/TRBV3-2	NA	TRBJ1-6	NA	TGTGCCAGCAGCCTAACACAGCCGTATAATTCACCCCTCCACTTT	CASSLTQPYNSPLHF
TRBV30	NA	TRBJ2-1	NA	TGTGCCTGGAGTGCCCAAAAATTAAATGAGCAGTTCTTC	CAWSAQKLNEQFF
TRBV3-1/TRBV3-2	NA	TRBJ1-1	NA	TGTGCCAGCAGCCCGCGAGGGTTCACTGAAGCTTTCTTT	CASSPRGFTEAFF
TRBV5-5	NA	TRBJ2-7	NA	TGTGCCAGCAGCTTGGAATGGGCCTCCTACGAGCAGTACTTC	CASSLEWASYEQYF
TRBV4-2	few	TRBJ2-5	TRBD2	TGTGCCAGCAGCCAAGAAACTAGCGCTCAAGAGACCCAGTACTTC	CASSQETSAQETQYF
TRBV28	NA	TRBJ1-2	NA	TGTGCCAGCAGAAGACAGCCGGTGGGCTACACCTTC	CASRRQPVGYTF
TRBV6-2/TRBV6-3	NA	TRBJ1-2	TRBD1	TGTGCCAGCAGCCTCGACAGGGGGTATGGCTACACCTTC	CASSLDRGYGYTF
TRBV4-3	NA	TRBJ2-1	TRBD2	TGCGCCAGCAGCCAATCCAGGCGGGGGATTTCCTACAATGAGCAGTTCTTC	CASSQSRRGISYNEQFF
TRBV28	NA	TRBJ2-2	TRBD2	TGTGCCAGCAGTTTAGTGGCTAGCGGGAGGTCAATAGCCGGGGAGCTGTTTTTT	CASSLVASGRSIAGELFF
TRBV7-6	NA	TRBJ2-1	TRBD2	TGTGCCAGCAGCTTGAGACTAGCGGGAGGCTCCTACAATGAGCAGTTCTTC	CASSLRLAGGSYNEQFF
TRBV19	NA	TRBJ2-1	TRBD2	TGTGCCAGTAGTAAGGGACTAGCGGGACCCTACAATGAGCAGTTCTTC	CASSKGLAGPYNEQFF
TRBV5-4	NA	TRBJ1-2	NA	TGTGCCAGCAGCCCGGGCCTTAGTCCTAACTATGGCTACACCTTC	CASSPGLSPNYGYTF
TRBV28	NA	TRBJ2-7	NA	TGTGCCAGCAGTTATTCGGGGATCTACGAGCAGTACTTC	CASSYSGIYEQYF